This T cell receptor beta chain was documented in a study of cytomegalovirus exposure and HLA in healthy donors. Overall study findings and caveats: With high specificity and sensitivity, the classifier reportedly diagnosed cytomegalovirus status.

Primers for the PCR totalled 60 Vbeta and 13 Jbeta. Generated by immunoSEQ multiplex PCR, the TCRdb table keeps only in-frame clones and is missing some. The table records 75,000 to 100,000 clones, roughly 73% of them present only once. When sampled, the donors appeared nominally healthy, though they likely had unrecorded immune exposures. This clone was counted a few times. Its antigen is undetermined. The sample taken for sequencing was PBMCs. This sequence was found in a middle-aged man in good health and CMV-seronegative.

The CDR3 region has the DNA TGTGCCAGCACCGAGGACTTCCGATCTGGAAACACCATATATTTT. Translation gives CASTEDFRSGNTIYF. V is TRBV6-1 and J is TRBJ1-3; no clear D. This CDR3 contains 15 residues. V was pared by 7 bases and J by 1 base, with 14 bases between. Germline CDR1 reads MNHNS; CDR2 reads SASEGT.